The clone carrying this T cell receptor (beta chain) was recorded many times. These data originate in a study of tumor-infiltrating lymphocytes in oesophageal squamous cell carcinoma. V lost 4 bases, J lost 11 bases, and 6 bases stayed unmatched. This CDR3 spans 13 amino acids. Germline CDR1 is MDHEN and CDR2 is SYDVKM. TCRdb re-analysed the PCR reads in MiXCR, keeping a single row per CDR3 protein. The sample gives 15,000 to 20,000 distinct CDR3 sequences, roughly 53% of which show up once; 20% to 25% is in the top ten. The chain couples TRBV28 to TRBJ2-5, with 11 bases matching TRBD2. The source of this sequence is a male donor with esophageal squamous cell carcinoma. The material sequenced was esophageal tumor tissue. CDR3 bases: TGTGCCAGCAGTTGGGGGACTAGCGGTGAGCAGTACTTC. Its protein product is CASSWGTSGEQYF.